The 19 T cell receptor beta chains in this list originate from one sample, sequenced in a study of pediatric ulcerative colitis. This table comes from immunoSEQ multiplex PCR, and its TCRdb copy is limited to in-frame clones, with some not included. The data contain tens of thousands of clones, more than 60% of them singletons. The rectum was sampled with one to two pinch biopsies at colonoscopy. The specimen sequenced was gut tissue. These receptors all come from a girl aged 10-17 years with moderate ulcerative colitis.

The chain links TRBV15 to TRBJ1-2; D unresolved. Germline V lookup: CDR1 LNHNV, CDR2 YYDKDF (reference sequence). V shed 0 bases and J shed 8 bases, with 13 bases lying between them. This CDR3 has 14 amino acids. Here the CDR3 reads CATSRDQIGPGYTF. The CDR3 region has the DNA TGTGCCACCAGCAGAGATCAGATAGGACCCGGCTACACCTTC. Using reference TRBV15 and TRBJ1-2 for the parts outside the CDR3, the full variable domain is DAMVIQNPRYQVTQFGKPVTLSCSQTLNHNVMYWYQQKSSQAPKLLFHYYDKDFNNEADTPDNFQSRRPNTSFCFLDIRSPGLGDTAMYLCATSRDQIGPGYTFGSGTRLTVV.

This chain links TRBV30 with TRBJ1-1; TRBD1 is a possible D gene (5 bases). Trimming took off 1 base at V and 2 bases at J, with 11 bases between the two ends. The CDR3 runs 14 residues. The germline V gene has CDR1 GTSNPN and CDR2 SVGIG (reference sequence). CDR3 sequence reads: CAWSGQGINTEAFF. The CDR3 DNA is TGTGCCTGGAGTGGCCAGGGAATAAACACTGAAGCTTTCTTT.

Concerning this clone: The same CDR3 also results from other DNA sequences found in this sample. This chain joins TRBV5-4 and TRBJ1-1; 7 bases fit TRBD1. Trimming removed 0 bases from V and 1 base from J; junction bases left unmatched: 6. Germline CDR1 is SGHNT and CDR2 is YYREEE (reference sequence). The CDR3 is 16 amino acids. CDR3 protein: CASSLGPDRRNTEAFF. The CDR3 DNA is TGTGCCAGCAGCTTGGGACCGGACAGGAGGAACACTGAAGCTTTCTTT.

The chain recombines TRBV5-1 with TRBJ1-4; 7 bases align to TRBD1. Germline CDR1 is SGHRS and CDR2 is YFSETQ. The CDR3 is made up of 15 amino acids. V lost 2 bases to trimming and J lost 7 bases; unmatched junction nucleotides: 8. The CDR3 DNA follows: TGCGCCAGCAGCTTCCGGCCAGGGGGTATTGAAAAACTGTTTTTT. Its translation is CASSFRPGGIEKLFF. The full variable domain, rest sourced from reference TRBV5-1 and TRBJ1-4, is KAGVTQTPRYLIKTRGQQVTLSCSPISGHRSVSWYQQTPGQGLQFLFEYFSETQRNKGNFPGRFSGRQFSNSRSEMNVSTLELGDSALYLCASSFRPGGIEKLFFGSGTQLSVL.

This clone was observed a handful of times. This sequence joins TRBV28 and TRBJ2-7; TRBD2 is a possible D gene (6 bases). In germline, CDR1 is MDHEN, CDR2 SYDVKM. The CDR3 contains 14 residues. V was clipped by 8 bases and J by 2 bases, with 16 bases between them. In DNA form, the CDR3 reads TGTGCCAGCGGTAGACTAGGGTACACCTACGAGCAGTACTTC. It specifies CASGRLGYTYEQYF. Supplemented by reference TRBV28 and TRBJ2-7, the full variable domain reads DVKVTQSSRYLVKRTGEKVFLECVQDMDHENMFWYRQDPGLGLRLIYFSYDVKMKEKGDIPEGYSVSREKKERFSLILESASTNQTSMYLCASGRLGYTYEQYFGPGTRLTVT.

The V gene is TRBV10-3, the J gene TRBJ2-3, with TRBD2 as a possible D gene (6 bases). The length of the CDR3 is 16 residues. Germline CDR1 reads ENHRY; CDR2 reads SYGVKD. Between the trimmed V and J ends, which lost 5 bases and 2 bases, there was a span of 17 bases. The CDR3 DNA reads TGTGCCATCAGTCTTCGCTCGGCGGGGTACACAGATACGCAGTATTTT. This encodes CAISLRSAGYTDTQYF.

This clone appeared a few times. The chain uses TRBV29-1 and TRBJ2-7; D might be TRBD1 (5 bases). Trimming removed 1 base at V and 2 bases at J, with 24 bases between. Germline V gene lookup returns CDR1 SQVTM and CDR2 ANQGSEA. The CDR3 runs 18 residues. CDR3 in amino acids: CSVEVWQGKYMQTYEQYF. CDR3 nucleotides: TGCAGCGTTGAAGTTTGGCAGGGCAAGTATATGCAGACCTACGAGCAGTACTTC.

The V gene is TRBV27, the J gene TRBJ2-1, with a tentative D call TRBD1 (6 bases). The germline gives CDR1 MNHEY, CDR2 SMNVEV (reference sequence). This CDR3 has 16 residues. The ends were cut back, 4 bases at V and 5 bases at J, with 18 bases in the middle. The CDR3 loop reads CASSSPQGTRDNEQFF. The CDR3 DNA follows: TGTGCCAGCAGTTCCCCACAGGGTACGCGGGACAATGAGCAGTTCTTC.

The chain carries TRBV27 and TRBJ1-1, with 10 bases matching TRBD1. V lost 10 bases and J lost 8; bases outside the gene matches: 25. The CDR3 runs 18 residues. Germline lookup yields CDR1 MNHEY and CDR2 SMNVEV (reference sequence). Here the CDR3 reads CATNVSPVDAGQGTEAFF. The CDR3 nucleotides read TGTGCCACCAACGTCTCACCTGTAGATGCGGGACAGGGGACCGAAGCTTTCTTT.

The gene calls are TRBV10-3 and TRBJ2-7; D possibly corresponds to TRBD1 (5 bases). The V and J ends lost 4 bases and 4 bases respectively, with 20 bases between them. The CDR3 length is 16 residues. Per the germline V gene, CDR1 is ENHRY and CDR2 is SYGVKD. The CDR3 DNA reads TGTGCCATCAGTGGAAGCTCAGGGCCTGGGATATACGAGCAGTACTTC. Protein product: CAISGSSGPGIYEQYF.

The chain couples TRBV9 to TRBJ2-2; D unresolved. Germline CDR1 reads SGDLS; CDR2 reads YYNGEE. Trimming removed 4 bases from V and 3 bases from J, with 10 bases in between. CDR3 length: 14 amino acids. The chain's CDR3 is CASSPAGHTGELFF. The CDR3 nucleotides read TGTGCCAGCAGCCCGGCCGGGCACACCGGGGAGCTGTTTTTT.

The count of this clone is one. The chain combines TRBV7-8 with TRBJ1-2; no definite D call. Germline V gene lookup returns CDR1 SGHVS and CDR2 FQNEAQ. Trimming shortened V by 5 bases and J by 8 bases, and 12 bases separated the two germline ends. The CDR3 spans 12 residues. The CDR3 sequence: CASSPGRMGYTF. The CDR3 DNA is TGTGCCAGCAGCCCCGGACGGATGGGCTACACCTTC. The full variable domain, rest sourced from reference TRBV7-8 and TRBJ1-2, is GAGVSQSPRYKVAKRGQDVALRCDPISGHVSLFWYQQALGQGPEFLTYFQNEAQLDKSGLPSDRFFAERPEGSVSTLKIQRTQQEDSAVYLCASSPGRMGYTFGSGTRLTVV.

A few counts support this clone. The chain has TRBV5-5 and TRBJ2-7, with D unresolved. CDR3 size: 15 residues. Germline V gene data show CDR1 as SGHKS and CDR2 as YYEKEE (reference sequence). Trimming shortened V by 0 bases and J by 1 base, and 11 bases separated the two germline ends. The CDR3 loop reads CASSLAGITSYEQYF. The CDR3 bases are TGTGCCAGCAGCTTGGCGGGCATAACATCCTACGAGCAGTACTTC.

V and J are TRBV28 and TRBJ1-4, with 12 bases matching TRBD1. With V trimmed by 6 bases and J by 10 bases, 6 bases remained unmatched. Looked up from germline, CDR1 is MDHEN and CDR2 is SYDVKM. This CDR3 has 14 amino acids. The CDR3 spells CASRYRDRGRKLFF. The CDR3 DNA reads TGTGCCAGCAGGTACCGGGACAGGGGGCGAAAACTGTTTTTT.

The chain recombines TRBV5-1 with TRBJ2-3, with a weak D call TRBD2 (6 bases). The germline CDR1 and CDR2 sequences are SGHRS and YFSETQ. V dropped 3 bases and J dropped 0 bases, with 8 bases sitting between them. The length of the CDR3 is 14 residues. In DNA, the CDR3 is TGCGCCAGCAGCTCGGGGACTAGCACAGATACGCAGTATTTT. It specifies CASSSGTSTDTQYF.

The chain combines TRBV6-1 with TRBJ2-5; D is perhaps TRBD1 or TRBD2 (5 bases each). The germline V gene encodes CDR1 MNHNS and CDR2 SASEGT. Trimming took off 7 bases at V and 4 bases at J, with 19 bases between the two ends. The CDR3 extends over 15 amino acids. The CDR3 coding sequence is TGTGCCAGCACCATAGAGGGGCGCGGTGGAGAGACCCAGTACTTC. As protein: CASTIEGRGGETQYF.

The V call is TRBV7-9, the J call TRBJ2-7; 14 positions agree with TRBD2. V was clipped by 4 bases and J by 5 bases; unmatched bases: 10. Germline-derived CDR1 and CDR2 are SEHNR and FQNEAQ (reference sequence). This CDR3 comprises 17 residues. Written as DNA, the CDR3 is TGTGCCAGCAGCTCGAGAACGGGACTAGCGGGAGTTGACGAGCAGTACTTC. It codes for CASSSRTGLAGVDEQYF.

A few counts support this clone. The genes are TRBV9 and TRBJ2-5; D unclear. This CDR3 has 14 amino acids. The germline V and J ends were trimmed by 0 bases and 5 bases, with 11 bases remaining between them. The germline V gene encodes CDR1 SGDLS and CDR2 YYNGEE. In DNA form, the CDR3 reads TGTGCCAGCAGCGTAGCAGCAGGAAGGGAGACCCAGTACTTC. This codes for CASSVAAGRETQYF. Full variable domain (rest looked up from reference TRBV9 and TRBJ2-5): DSGVTQTPKHLITATGQRVTLRCSPRSGDLSVYWYQQSLDQGLQFLIQYYNGEERAKGNILERFSAQQFPDLHSELNLSSLELGDSALYFCASSVAAGRETQYFGPGTRLLVL.

This clone occurred once. J is TRBJ2-7 and V is TRBV28, with a tentative D call TRBD2 (6 bases). Trimming removed 2 bases from V and 2 bases from J, with 13 bases in between. The CDR3 contains 15 residues. The V gene's germline CDR1 is MDHEN and CDR2 SYDVKM. The CDR3 loop reads CASSLGGSGTYEQYF. Here the CDR3 DNA reads TGTGCCAGCAGTTTAGGGGGGAGTGGGACCTACGAGCAGTACTTC.